Presented here are 17 T cell receptor beta chains from one specimen sequenced in a study of PD-1 blockade in classical Hodgkin lymphoma. Assay used: immunoSEQ multiplex PCR; TCRdb lists only in-frame clones, some missing. The sample has 70,000 to 85,000 clones, just over 90% seen once. Exposure to brentuximab vedotin varied, and each patient had relapsed following autologous stem cell transplantation. Sequencing used peripheral blood mononuclear cells (PBMCs), obtained at baseline. The receptors stem from a human donor with classical Hodgkin lymphoma.

The chain carries TRBV10-3 and TRBJ1-3; no firm D call. The V gene lost 4 bases and the J gene lost 4 bases, with 29 bases spanning the gap. The CDR3 covers 20 residues. The V gene's germline CDR1 is ENHRY and CDR2 SYGVKD. The CDR3 reads CAISGPIAASILSGGNTIYF. The CDR3 coding sequence is TGTGCCATCAGTGGCCCAATCGCAGCGAGCATTCTATCTGGGGGAAACACCATATATTTT.

CDR3 loop: CASSKQGASNYGYTF. The CDR3 nucleotides read TGTGCCAGCAGCAAACAGGGGGCGTCTAACTATGGCTACACCTTC. V usage is TRBV11-2 and J usage is TRBJ1-2; 9 bases match TRBD1. Unmatched junction bases numbered 4, after V lost 5 bases and J lost 0 bases. This CDR3 has 15 residues. Germline loops: CDR1 SGHAT, CDR2 FQNNGV. The full variable domain, rest sourced from reference TRBV11-2 and TRBJ1-2, is EAGVAQSPRYKIIEKRQSVAFWCNPISGHATLYWYQQILGQGPKLLIQFQNNGVVDDSQLPKDRFSAERLKGVDSTLKIQPAKLEDSAVYLCASSKQGASNYGYTFGSGTRLTVV.

This rearrangement joins TRBV19 to TRBJ1-5; 8 bases fit TRBD1. V trimming: 7 bases; J trimming: 5 bases; junction bases outside the gene matches: 10. Germline CDR1 is LNHDA and CDR2 is SQIVND (reference sequence). There are 15 residues in the CDR3. CDR3 coding DNA: TGTGCCAGTATTCCGGACAGGGAGACGGATCAGCCCCAGCATTTT. Its protein is CASIPDRETDQPQHF.

The J gene is TRBJ1-4, the V gene TRBV27; 7 bases are shared with TRBD1. Per the germline V gene, CDR1 is MNHEY and CDR2 is SMNVEV (reference sequence). V gave up 5 bases and J gave up 7 bases; unmatched junction bases: 10. This CDR3 region has 15 residues. For the CDR3, the DNA is TGTGCCAGCAGTCTAGGGACAGATATGGCTGAAAAACTGTTTTTT. Amino acid sequence: CASSLGTDMAEKLFF.

The CDR3 bases are TGCGCCAGCAGCGAAACTAGCGGGGGTCTATACAATGAGCAGTTCTTC. Translation gives CASSETSGGLYNEQFF. The chain has TRBV5-1 and TRBJ2-1; 11 bases line up with TRBD2. The CDR3 totals 16 residues. Germline V gene sequence: CDR1 SGHRS, CDR2 YFSETQ. Trimming cost V 4 bases and J 4 bases; bases outside gene matches: 7. Filled out from reference TRBV5-1 and TRBJ2-1, the complete variable domain reads KAGVTQTPRYLIKTRGQQVTLSCSPISGHRSVSWYQQTPGQGLQFLFEYFSETQRNKGNFPGRFSGRQFSNSRSEMNVSTLELGDSALYLCASSETSGGLYNEQFFGPGTRLTVL.

The chain has TRBV30 and TRBJ2-7, with a tentative D call TRBD1 (6 bases). CDR1 is GTSNPN, CDR2 SVGIG, per germline (reference sequence). V was cut by 3 bases and J by 3 bases, with 12 bases left in between. The CDR3 has 13 residues. CDR3 sequence (DNA): TGTGCCTGGAGGAGACAGGCGCTCTACGAGCAGTACTTC. It encodes CAWRRQALYEQYF.

The chain carries TRBV9 and TRBJ2-5; TRBD2 matches at 14 bases. The J segment lost 0 bases and the V segment lost 3 bases, leaving 16 bases of the junction unmatched. Germline V gene data show CDR1 as SGDLS and CDR2 as YYNGEE. This CDR3 region has 21 residues. In DNA, the CDR3 is TGTGCCAGCAGCGCTCCACCCGGTGGGACTAGCGGGGGATCGTACCAAGAGACCCAGTACTTC. Residues: CASSAPPGGTSGGSYQETQYF.

The chain recombines TRBV10-3 with TRBJ2-7; 10 bases fit TRBD2. Looked up from germline, CDR1 is ENHRY and CDR2 is SYGVKD. The V segment lost 4 bases and the J segment 0 bases; nucleotides outside the gene matches: 15. There are 19 residues in the CDR3. The CDR3 DNA sequence: TGTGCCATCAGTGGCCCAACTAGCGGGAACGACCTATACTCCTACGAGCAGTACTTC. Its translation: CAISGPTSGNDLYSYEQYF.

The V call is TRBV6-5, the J call TRBJ2-3; tentative D call: TRBD2 (5 bases). CDR1 MNHEY and CDR2 SVGAGI come from the germline V gene. The CDR3 has 13 residues. Trimming took 5 bases from V and 6 from J, leaving 12 bases between them. CDR3 region: CASSLDRGDTQYF. The CDR3 DNA sequence: TGTGCCAGCAGTCTCGACCGCGGGGATACGCAGTATTTT.

The CDR3 nucleotides are TGCGCCAGCAGCGCGGGGGGGACTAGACACACCGGGGAGCTGTTTTTT. Its translation is CASSAGGTRHTGELFF. The chain is built from TRBV5-1 and TRBJ2-2; 9 bases match TRBD2. V dropped 4 bases and J dropped 3; count of bases not matched to a gene: 7. Per the germline V gene, CDR1 is SGHRS and CDR2 is YFSETQ. The CDR3 is made up of 16 amino acids.

This chain connects TRBV19 to TRBJ2-5; 8 bases align to TRBD1. J was trimmed by 5 bases and V by 2 bases; bases with no gene match: 10. Germline CDR1 LNHDA, CDR2 SQIVND (reference sequence). The CDR3 sequence is 16 residues long. The CDR3 bases are TGTGCCAGTAGTATAAGTGGGGCAGGGGGCCGTGAGACCCAGTACTTC. Translation gives CASSISGAGGRETQYF.

V gene TRBV14 combines with J gene TRBJ1-1; 7 bases agree with TRBD1. The CDR3 is 16 amino acids. V lost 1 base to trimming and J lost 0 bases; unmatched junction nucleotides: 5. CDR1 is SGHDN, CDR2 FVKESK, per germline. The CDR3 coding sequence is TGTGCCAGCAGCCAAGGACAGGGTGGAATGAACACTGAAGCTTTCTTT. It yields the protein CASSQGQGGMNTEAFF.

The chain uses TRBV19 and TRBJ1-6, with D maybe TRBD1 (5 bases). The CDR3 spans 16 residues. Between the trimmed V and J ends, which lost 2 bases and 8 bases, there was a span of 16 bases. Germline CDR1 LNHDA, CDR2 SQIVND (reference sequence). CDR3 in amino acids: CASSIRADGTYSPLHF. CDR3 nucleotide sequence: TGTGCCAGTAGTATAAGGGCGGATGGGACTTATTCACCCCTCCACTTT.

The V and J genes are TRBV7-3 and TRBJ2-7, with 13 bases fitting TRBD2. The CDR3 sequence is 17 residues long. Germline V gene lookup returns CDR1 SGHTA and CDR2 FQGTGA. V was clipped by 4 bases and J by 11 bases; unmatched bases: 17. CDR3 coding DNA: TGTGCCAGCAGCTCCGGGGCACCGGGACTAGCGGGACCTCAGGAGTACTTC. Its translation: CASSSGAPGLAGPQEYF.

The chain links TRBV28 to TRBJ1-4, with D maybe TRBD1 (6 bases). The V gene lost 6 bases and the J gene lost 2 bases, with 16 bases spanning the gap. CDR3 length equals 16 residues. Germline V gene data show CDR1 as MDHEN and CDR2 as SYDVKM. CDR3 coding DNA: TGTGCCAGCAGCCAAACAGGGCCGAAGACTAATGAAAAACTGTTTTTT. Protein: CASSQTGPKTNEKLFF. The entire variable domain, with the rest obtained from reference TRBV28 and TRBJ1-4, is as follows: DVKVTQSSRYLVKRTGEKVFLECVQDMDHENMFWYRQDPGLGLRLIYFSYDVKMKEKGDIPEGYSVSREKKERFSLILESASTNQTSMYLCASSQTGPKTNEKLFFGSGTQLSVL.

The chain carries TRBV9 and TRBJ2-1, with 7 bases that match TRBD2. Germline CDR1 is SGDLS and CDR2 is YYNGEE. This CDR3 is built from 12 residues. V was clipped by 3 bases and J by 8 bases; unmatched bases: 2. CDR3 sequence (DNA): TGTGCCAGCAGCGACGGGGGGTATGAGCAGTTCTTC. This gives the protein CASSDGGYEQFF.

The chain carries TRBV9 and TRBJ2-7; no clear D. CDR3 length: 14 amino acids. The V end lost 4 bases, the J end lost 2 bases, and 13 bases lay between the germline ends. Germline V gene data show CDR1 as SGDLS and CDR2 as YYNGEE. The CDR3 protein is CASSPRTAPYEQYF. The CDR3 bases are TGTGCCAGCAGCCCCCGGACGGCTCCCTACGAGCAGTACTTC.